This T cell receptor (beta chain) comes out of a study of T cell responses to AZD1222 COVID-19 vaccine. Using immunoSEQ multiplex PCR, the repertoire was profiled, and TCRdb retains in-frame clones only, with some absent. The data contain some 180,000 clones, just under 90% of them singletons. The CDR3 covers 14 residues. With 6 bases removed from V and 3 bases from J, the gap between germline ends came to 13 bases. CDR1 and CDR2 from the germline V gene are MNHEY and SMNVEV (reference sequence). The chain carries TRBV27 and TRBJ2-3; no firm D call. The sequences come from peripheral blood, collected on day 0 of AZD1222 vaccination. The origin of this receptor is an adult in good health. The CDR3, as DNA: TGTGCCAGCAGGCCGGAGAGCTCTACAGATACGCAGTATTTT. Protein sequence: CASRPESSTDTQYF.